The 27 T cell receptor beta chains below all came from one sample that was sequenced in a study of blood T cell repertoires in COVID-19. Data came from immunoSEQ multiplex PCR; TCRdb stores just in-frame clones and leaves some out. Here the sample spans roughly 97,000 clones, 91% being singletons. Source material: peripheral blood. The receptors shown here come from a human donor in a cohort sampled during active COVID-19.

The chain carries TRBV24-1 and TRBJ2-5; TRBD2 matches 9 bases. This CDR3 comprises 16 residues. Germline V gene sequence: CDR1 KGHDR, CDR2 SFDVKD. Unmatched junction bases numbered 5, after V lost 3 bases and J lost 1 base. The CDR3 DNA reads TGTGCCACCAGTGATCCGACTAGCGGAGGCCAAGAGACCCAGTACTTC. Its protein is CATSDPTSGGQETQYF.

V and J are TRBV6-5 and TRBJ2-1; 15 bases agree with TRBD2. CDR1 and CDR2 from the germline V gene are MNHEY and SVGAGI. The V and J ends lost 5 bases and 8 bases, in that order; junction bases with no gene match: 4. The CDR3 length is 15 residues. DNA of the CDR3: TGTGCCAGCAGTCCGGGACTAGCGGGAGGATATGAGCAGTTCTTC. The encoded protein is CASSPGLAGGYEQFF.

The chain combines TRBV6-2 or TRBV6-3 with TRBJ2-5; TRBD2 matches at 13 bases. Germline loops: CDR1 MNHEY, CDR2 SVGEGT. Losses at the gene ends were 2 bases for V and 5 bases for J; bases not matched to a gene: 2. The CDR3 extends over 15 amino acids. The CDR3 DNA follows: TGTGCCAGCAGTTACACTAGCGGGGGGGCCGAGACCCAGTACTTC. Amino acid sequence: CASSYTSGGAETQYF.

The chain links TRBV6-4 to TRBJ2-3; 9 bases align to TRBD1. With 4 bases clipped from V and 1 base from J, the junction kept 0 bases outside the gene matches. Germline CDR1 is MRHNA and CDR2 is SNTAGT. The length of the CDR3 is 14 residues. The CDR3 nucleotides are TGTGCCAGCAGTGGGACAGGGGGCACAGATACGCAGTATTTT. Its translation: CASSGTGGTDTQYF.

The V and J genes are TRBV4-3 and TRBJ1-2; D remains unclear. Looked up from germline, CDR1 is LGHNA and CDR2 is YSLEER. This CDR3 has 13 residues. V shed 0 bases and J shed 3 bases, with 5 bases lying between them. CDR3 bases: TGCGCCAGCAGCCAAGATCAGTACTATGGCTACACCTTC. It encodes CASSQDQYYGYTF.

This chain joins TRBV6-5 and TRBJ2-3; 7 bases map to TRBD1. V dropped 0 bases and J dropped 4; count of bases not matched to a gene: 7. CDR1 MNHEY and CDR2 SVGAGI come from the germline V gene. The CDR3 length is 16 residues. Here the CDR3 reads CASSYSRGGASDTQYF. The CDR3, as DNA: TGTGCCAGCAGTTACTCACGAGGGGGCGCATCAGATACGCAGTATTTT.

CDR3 loop: CASSLASGRALDTQYF. CDR3 nucleotide sequence: TGTGCCAGCAGCTTAGCTAGCGGGAGGGCATTGGATACGCAGTATTTT. The rearrangement uses TRBV7-9 and TRBJ2-3, with TRBD2 matching 11 bases. Trimming at V came to 0 bases and at J to 6 bases, leaving 5 bases not matched to a gene. Germline V gene data show CDR1 as SEHNR and CDR2 as FQNEAQ (reference sequence). The CDR3 spans 16 residues.

The chain is built from TRBV5-6 and TRBJ1-2; D is ambiguous. The V end was cut by 4 bases, the J end by 4 bases, with 17 bases between. Germline values: CDR1 SGHDT, CDR2 YYEEEE. This CDR3 is 15 amino acids long. CDR3 in DNA: TGTGCCAGCAGCCCCACCCGTTTAAACAGCTATGGCTACACCTTC. Translated: CASSPTRLNSYGYTF.

The chain carries TRBV7-2 and TRBJ1-2, with TRBD1 identical over 9 bases. This CDR3 comprises 16 residues. The V gene end was trimmed by 3 bases and the J gene end by 6 bases; junction bases not matched to a gene: 11. The germline V gene encodes CDR1 SGHTA and CDR2 FQGNSA. This CDR3 is CASSFIWNRGRDGYTF. In nucleotides, the CDR3 is TGTGCCAGCAGCTTTATATGGAACAGGGGGCGGGATGGCTACACCTTC.

About this clone: The final CDR3 position lacks the conserved phenylalanine or tryptophan, pointing to a likely read error. It is unclear where the CDR3 begins or ends on the DNA, so no DNA is shown, and the CDR3 is as TCRdb lists it. This chain links TRBV23-1 with TRBJ1-4. TRBV23-1 is treated as an ORF (open reading frame) with a function not yet certain. The CDR3 contains 10 residues when both ends are counted. The CDR3 sequence: CASSQSIEVG.

This clone occurred once. The V call is TRBV28, the J call TRBJ2-7; possible D gene TRBD2, 5 bases. Trimming left V 2 bases short and J 2 bases short, with 13 bases between. The CDR3 is made up of 15 amino acids. CDR1 is MDHEN and CDR2 is SYDVKM in the germline V gene. As DNA, the CDR3 is TGTGCCAGCAGTTTACCCGGGGAGACTCCCTACGAGCAGTACTTC. It is translated as CASSLPGETPYEQYF.

This sequence joins TRBV4-1 and TRBJ1-4; D may be TRBD1 (6 bases). V shed 3 bases and J shed 7 bases, with 12 bases lying between them. The CDR3 consists of 14 residues. CDR1 MGHRA and CDR2 YSYEKL come from the germline V gene. CDR3 residues: CASSHQGISEKLFF. DNA for the CDR3: TGCGCCAGCAGCCATCAGGGGATAAGTGAAAAACTGTTTTTT.

Remarks on this clone: At one end, the junction sequence differs from germline, possibly due to a read error. This rearrangement joins TRBV6-2 or TRBV6-3 to TRBJ2-7; D is possibly TRBD2 (5 bases). Germline V gene data show CDR1 as MNHEY and CDR2 as SVGEGT. The CDR3 is made up of 12 amino acids. Here the CDR3 DNA reads TGTGCCAGCAGTTACGACTTCGGTACTAGGAACTTC. It codes for CASSYDFGTRNF.

The sample holds one count of this clone. The chain uses TRBV28 and TRBJ2-4; weak D call: TRBD2 (5 bases). Germline-derived CDR1 and CDR2 are MDHEN and SYDVKM. CDR3 length equals 16 residues. The ends were cut back, 5 bases at V and 3 bases at J, with 17 bases in the middle. CDR3 sequence reads: CASSPKTAGGKNIQYF. The CDR3 DNA reads TGTGCCAGCAGTCCAAAAACCGCCGGAGGCAAAAACATTCAGTACTTC. Combining the CDR3 with reference TRBV28 and TRBJ2-4 gives the whole variable domain DVKVTQSSRYLVKRTGEKVFLECVQDMDHENMFWYRQDPGLGLRLIYFSYDVKMKEKGDIPEGYSVSREKKERFSLILESASTNQTSMYLCASSPKTAGGKNIQYFGAGTRLSVL.

The V and J genes are TRBV25-1 and TRBJ2-5; 11 bases match TRBD2. Germline CDR1 reads MGHDK; CDR2 reads SYGVNS. The CDR3 totals 15 residues. Unmatched junction bases numbered 5, after V lost 1 base and J lost 7 bases. The CDR3 DNA reads as TGTGCCAGCAGTGAATTCCTAGCGGGGGGCGGGACCCAGTACTTC. Translated: CASSEFLAGGGTQYF.

This rearrangement joins TRBV29-1 to TRBJ2-2; 11 positions agree with TRBD1. Germline-derived CDR1 and CDR2 are SQVTM and ANQGSEA. V dropped 3 bases and J dropped 6; count of bases not matched to a gene: 6. The CDR3 is 15 amino acids. CDR3 sequence: CSVETGQGAPGELFF. CDR3 DNA: TGCAGCGTTGAGACTGGACAGGGGGCCCCCGGGGAGCTGTTTTTT.

The chain combines TRBV6-6 with TRBJ1-6; a weak D match, TRBD1 (5 bases). V was clipped by 7 bases and J by 7 bases, with 11 bases between them. In germline, CDR1 is MNHNY, CDR2 SVGAGI (reference sequence). There are 13 residues in the CDR3. Here the CDR3 reads CASKPGNNSPLHF. Here the CDR3 DNA reads TGTGCCAGCAAACCAGGGAACAATTCACCCCTCCACTTT.

This clone was detected only once. Mismatch with germline at one junction end may stem from a read error. The chain couples TRBV2 to TRBJ2-5, with 8 positions matching TRBD1. CDR3 length equals 13 residues. CDR1 SNHLY and CDR2 FYNNEI come from the germline V gene. The CDR3 protein is CASNRGYQETQYF. CDR3 in DNA: TGCGCCAGCAACAGGGGGTACCAAGAGACCCAGTACTTC.

The V and J genes are TRBV6-4 and TRBJ2-3, with TRBD1 identical over 9 bases. This CDR3 region has 15 residues. The V gene end was trimmed by 2 bases and the J gene end by 4 bases; junction bases not matched to a gene: 4. Germline V gene lookup returns CDR1 MRHNA and CDR2 SNTAGT. CDR3 sequence reads: CASSDGTGSPDTQYF. The CDR3 DNA follows: TGTGCCAGCAGTGACGGGACAGGGTCCCCAGATACGCAGTATTTT.

The genes are TRBV28 and TRBJ2-6, with 7 bases lining up with TRBD1. The germline V gene encodes CDR1 MDHEN and CDR2 SYDVKM. J lost 2 bases, V lost 5 bases, and 9 bases had no gene match. CDR3 size: 17 residues. CDR3 residues: CASSPILQGAGANVLTF. The CDR3 coding sequence is TGTGCCAGCAGTCCCATTCTTCAGGGGGCTGGGGCCAACGTCCTGACTTTC.

CDR3 DNA sequence: TGTGCCAGCAAACCGGGACAGGGCCCTCTGACTTTC. This sequence encodes CASKPGQGPLTF. This chain uses TRBV25-1 with TRBJ2-6; 9 nucleotides agree with TRBD1. CDR1 and CDR2 (germline): MGHDK, SYGVNS. The CDR3 runs to 12 residues. V lost 7 bases and J lost 16; bases outside the gene matches: 8. Full variable domain (remainder filled in from reference TRBV25-1 and TRBJ2-6): EADIYQTPRYLVIGTGKKITLECSQTMGHDKMYWYQQDPGMELHLIHYSYGVNSTEKGDLSSESTVSRIRTEHFPLTLESARPSHTSQYLCASKPGQGPLTFGAGSRLTVL.

The gene calls are TRBV11-2 and TRBJ1-2; 7 nucleotides match TRBD1. Trimming removed 5 bases from V and 5 bases from J; junction bases left unmatched: 14. Germline CDR1 and CDR2: SGHAT and FQNNGV. The CDR3 consists of 16 residues. The CDR3 DNA sequence: TGTGCCAGCAGCCCAACCTTAATCGGGACAGCATATGGCTACACCTTC. Its translation is CASSPTLIGTAYGYTF.

The count of this clone is one. This sample also contains other DNA sequences that code for the same CDR3. The rearrangement joins TRBV5-1 to TRBJ2-7; possibly TRBD2 for D (5 bases). Per the germline V gene, CDR1 is SGHRS and CDR2 is YFSETQ. The CDR3 extends over 12 amino acids. V lost 7 bases and J lost 5, with 13 bases in between. The CDR3 spells CASGEGWHEQYF. CDR3 DNA: TGCGCCAGCGGCGAGGGCTGGCACGAGCAGTACTTC.

J is TRBJ2-7 and V is TRBV30; D is ambiguous. The CDR3 consists of 15 residues. V lost 3 bases, J lost 3 bases, and 18 bases lay in between. Per the germline V gene, CDR1 is GTSNPN and CDR2 is SVGIG (reference sequence). The CDR3 protein is CAWSPTSAVNYEQYF. CDR3 nucleotide sequence: TGTGCCTGGAGCCCTACCTCCGCGGTCAACTACGAGCAGTACTTC.

The chain has TRBV18 and TRBJ2-5; possibly TRBD2 for D (5 bases). Germline V gene data show CDR1 as KGHSH and CDR2 as LQKENI. This CDR3 comprises 15 residues. Trimming removed 3 bases at V and 0 bases at J, with 11 bases between. CDR3 residues: CASSPRDLYQETQYF. Written as DNA, the CDR3 is TGTGCCAGCTCACCCCGGGATCTGTACCAAGAGACCCAGTACTTC.

V gene TRBV11-2 combines with J gene TRBJ1-1; D unresolved. CDR3 size: 13 residues. Germline V gene lookup returns CDR1 SGHAT and CDR2 FQNNGV. V was pared by 4 bases and J by 0 bases, with 6 bases between. In nucleotides, the CDR3 is TGTGCCAGCAGCTCTCAGTTGAACACTGAAGCTTTCTTT. It yields the protein CASSSQLNTEAFF.

In its sample, this clone was seen a few times. The genes are TRBV3-1 (or the pseudogene TRBV3-2) and TRBJ2-7, with D uncertain. The CDR3 runs to 13 residues. Trimming took 7 bases from V and 0 from J, leaving 10 bases between them. Per germline, CDR1 LGHDT and CDR2 YNNKEL (reference sequence). The CDR3 is CASTPIGSYEQYF. The CDR3 DNA reads TGTGCCAGCACGCCTATCGGCTCCTACGAGCAGTACTTC.